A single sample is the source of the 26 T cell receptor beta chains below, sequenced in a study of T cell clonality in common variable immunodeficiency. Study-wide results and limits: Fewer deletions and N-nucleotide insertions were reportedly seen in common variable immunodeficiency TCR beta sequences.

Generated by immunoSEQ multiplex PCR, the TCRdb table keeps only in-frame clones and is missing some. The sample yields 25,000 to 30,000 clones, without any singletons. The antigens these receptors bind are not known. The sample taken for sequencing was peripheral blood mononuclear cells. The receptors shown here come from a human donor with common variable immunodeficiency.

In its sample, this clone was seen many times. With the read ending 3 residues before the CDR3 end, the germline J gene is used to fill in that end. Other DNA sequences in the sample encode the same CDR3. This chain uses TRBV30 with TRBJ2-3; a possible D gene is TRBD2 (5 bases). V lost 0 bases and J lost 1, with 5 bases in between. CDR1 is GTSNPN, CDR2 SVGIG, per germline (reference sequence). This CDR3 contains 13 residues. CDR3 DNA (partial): TGTGCCTGGAGTGTACTAGGCACAGATACG. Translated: CAWSVLGTDT. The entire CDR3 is CAWSVLGTDTQYF.

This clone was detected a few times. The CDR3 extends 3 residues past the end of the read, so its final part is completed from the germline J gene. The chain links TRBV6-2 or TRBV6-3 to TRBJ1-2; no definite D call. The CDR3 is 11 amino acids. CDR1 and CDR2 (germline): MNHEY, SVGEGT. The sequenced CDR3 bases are TGTGCCAGCAGTCGTACATGGGGC. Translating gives CASSRTWG. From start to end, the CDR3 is CASSRTWGYTF.

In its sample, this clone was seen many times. The sequenced part of the CDR3 DNA is TGTGCCAGCAGTGAATGGGGTGGAGGGGATCGGGATACG. Amino acids: CASSEWGGGDRDT. The full CDR3 protein is CASSEWGGGDRDTQYF. The chain combines TRBV2 with TRBJ2-3; TRBD2 might be the D (6 bases). Coverage ceases 3 residues before the CDR3 finishes, and the germline J gene fills in the end. Germline CDR1 and CDR2: SNHLY and FYNNEI. The length of the CDR3 is 16 residues. V was trimmed by 2 bases and J by 6 bases, leaving 18 bases between them.

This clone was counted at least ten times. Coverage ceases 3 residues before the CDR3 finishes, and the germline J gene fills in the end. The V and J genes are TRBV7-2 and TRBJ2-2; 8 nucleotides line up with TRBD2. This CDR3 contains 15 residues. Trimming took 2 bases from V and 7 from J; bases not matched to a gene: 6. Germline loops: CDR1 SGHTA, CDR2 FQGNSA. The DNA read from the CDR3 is TGTGCCAGCAGCTTAATAGCGGGGCGGGTCGGGGAG. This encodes CASSLIAGRVGE. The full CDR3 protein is CASSLIAGRVGELFF.

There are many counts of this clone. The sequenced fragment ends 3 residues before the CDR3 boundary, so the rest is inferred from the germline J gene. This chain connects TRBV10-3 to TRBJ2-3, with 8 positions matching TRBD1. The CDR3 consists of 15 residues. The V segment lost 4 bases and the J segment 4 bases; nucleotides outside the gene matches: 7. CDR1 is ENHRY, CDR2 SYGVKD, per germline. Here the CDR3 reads CAISVPPGGSDTQYF. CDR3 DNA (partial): TGTGCCATCAGTGTTCCGCCAGGGGGCTCAGATACG.

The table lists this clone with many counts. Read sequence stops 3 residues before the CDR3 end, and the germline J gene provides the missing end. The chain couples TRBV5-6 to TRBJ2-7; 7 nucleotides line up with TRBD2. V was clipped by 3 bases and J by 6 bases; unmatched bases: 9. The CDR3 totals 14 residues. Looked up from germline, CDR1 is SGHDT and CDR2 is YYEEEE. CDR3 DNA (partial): TGTGCCAGCAGCTCCGGACTAGATGTGGCCGAG. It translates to CASSSGLDVAE. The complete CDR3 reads CASSSGLDVAEQYF.

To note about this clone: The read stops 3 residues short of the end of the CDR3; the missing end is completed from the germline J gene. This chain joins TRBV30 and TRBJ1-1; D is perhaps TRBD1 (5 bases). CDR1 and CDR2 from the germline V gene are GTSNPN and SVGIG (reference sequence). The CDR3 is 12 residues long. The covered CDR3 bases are TGTGCCTGGAGTCCCGGACACAAAGGA. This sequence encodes CAWSPGHKG. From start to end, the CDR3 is CAWSPGHKGAFF.

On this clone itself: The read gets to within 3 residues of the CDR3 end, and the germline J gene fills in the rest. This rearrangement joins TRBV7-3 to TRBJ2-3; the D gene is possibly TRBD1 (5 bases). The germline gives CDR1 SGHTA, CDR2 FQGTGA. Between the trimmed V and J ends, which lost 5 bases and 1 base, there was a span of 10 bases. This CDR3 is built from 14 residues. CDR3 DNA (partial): TGTGCCAGCAGCCCAATAGGGGGCACAGATACG. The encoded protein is CASSPIGGTDT. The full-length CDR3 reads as CASSPIGGTDTQYF.

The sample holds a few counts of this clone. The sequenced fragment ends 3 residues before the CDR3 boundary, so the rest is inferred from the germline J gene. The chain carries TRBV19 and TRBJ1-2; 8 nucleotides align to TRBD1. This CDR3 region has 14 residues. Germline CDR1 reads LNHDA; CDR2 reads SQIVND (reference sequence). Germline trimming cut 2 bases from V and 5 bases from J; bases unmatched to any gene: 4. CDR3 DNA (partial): TGTGCCAGTAGTATATCAGGGGGCGGTTATGGC. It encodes CASSISGGGYG. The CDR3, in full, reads CASSISGGGYGYTF.

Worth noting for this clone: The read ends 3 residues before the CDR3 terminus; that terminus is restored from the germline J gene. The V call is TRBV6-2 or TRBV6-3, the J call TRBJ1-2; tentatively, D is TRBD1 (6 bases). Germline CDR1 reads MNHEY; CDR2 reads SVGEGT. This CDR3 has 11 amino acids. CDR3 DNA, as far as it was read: TGTGCCAGCAGGGAAGGGGGAGGC. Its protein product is CASREGGG. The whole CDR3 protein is CASREGGGYTF.

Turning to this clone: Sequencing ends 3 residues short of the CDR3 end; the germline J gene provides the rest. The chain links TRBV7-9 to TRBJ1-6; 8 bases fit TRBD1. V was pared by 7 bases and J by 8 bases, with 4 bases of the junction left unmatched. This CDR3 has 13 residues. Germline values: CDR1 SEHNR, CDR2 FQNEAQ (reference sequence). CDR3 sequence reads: CASNGQGDSPLHF. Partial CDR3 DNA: TGTGCCAGCAACGGACAGGGAGATTCACCC. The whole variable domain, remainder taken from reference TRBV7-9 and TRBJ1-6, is DTGVSQNPRHKITKRGQNVTFRCDPISEHNRLYWYRQTLGQGPEFLTYFQNEAQLEKSRLLSDRFSAERPKGSFSTLEIQRTEQGDSAMYLCASNGQGDSPLHFGNGTRLTVT.

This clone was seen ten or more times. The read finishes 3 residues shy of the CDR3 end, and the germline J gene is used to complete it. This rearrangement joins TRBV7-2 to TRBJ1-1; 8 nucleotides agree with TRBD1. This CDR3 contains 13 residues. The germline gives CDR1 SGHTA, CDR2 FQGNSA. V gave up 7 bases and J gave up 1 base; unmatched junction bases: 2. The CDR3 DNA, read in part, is TGTGCCAGCACGACAGGGGCGAACACTGAA. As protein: CASTTGANTE. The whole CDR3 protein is CASTTGANTEAFF.

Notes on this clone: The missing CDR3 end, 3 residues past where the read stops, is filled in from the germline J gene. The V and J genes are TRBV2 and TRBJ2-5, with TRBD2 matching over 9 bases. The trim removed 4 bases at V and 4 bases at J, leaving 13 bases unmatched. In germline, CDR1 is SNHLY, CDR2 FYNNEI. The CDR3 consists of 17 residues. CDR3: CASSGGGVQGSAETQYF. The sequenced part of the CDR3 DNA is TGTGCCAGCAGTGGCGGGGGGGTACAGGGGTCAGCAGAGACC.

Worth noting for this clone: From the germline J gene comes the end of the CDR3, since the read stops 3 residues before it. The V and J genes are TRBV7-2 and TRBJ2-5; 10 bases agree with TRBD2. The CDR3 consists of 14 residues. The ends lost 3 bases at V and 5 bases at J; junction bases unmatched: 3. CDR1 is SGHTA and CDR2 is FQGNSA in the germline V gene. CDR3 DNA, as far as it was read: TGTGCCAGCAGCTTCCTAGCGGGGGCGGAGACC. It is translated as CASSFLAGAET. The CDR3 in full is CASSFLAGAETQYF.

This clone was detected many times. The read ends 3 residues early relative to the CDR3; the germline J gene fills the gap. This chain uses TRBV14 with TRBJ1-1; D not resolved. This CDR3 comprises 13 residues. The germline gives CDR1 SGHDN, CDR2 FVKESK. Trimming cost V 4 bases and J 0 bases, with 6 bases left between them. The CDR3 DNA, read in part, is TGTGCCAGCAGCCTTGAGGTGAACACTGAA. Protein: CASSLEVNTE. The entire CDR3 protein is CASSLEVNTEAFF.

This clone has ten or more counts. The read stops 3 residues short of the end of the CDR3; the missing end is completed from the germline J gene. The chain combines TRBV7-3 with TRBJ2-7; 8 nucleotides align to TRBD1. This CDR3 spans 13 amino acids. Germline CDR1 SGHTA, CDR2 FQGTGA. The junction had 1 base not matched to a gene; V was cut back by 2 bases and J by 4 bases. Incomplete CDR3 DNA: TGTGCCAGCAGCTTATACAGGGGGTACGAG. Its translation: CASSLYRGYE. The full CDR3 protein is CASSLYRGYEQYF.

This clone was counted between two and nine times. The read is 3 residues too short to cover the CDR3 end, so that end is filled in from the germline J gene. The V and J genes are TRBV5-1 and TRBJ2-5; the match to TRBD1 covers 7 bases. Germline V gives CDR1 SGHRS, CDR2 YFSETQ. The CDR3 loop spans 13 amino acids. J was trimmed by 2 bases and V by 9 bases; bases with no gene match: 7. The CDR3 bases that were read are TGCGCCACCCAACCACAGGGGCAAGAGACC. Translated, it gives CATQPQGQET. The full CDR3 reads CATQPQGQETQYF.

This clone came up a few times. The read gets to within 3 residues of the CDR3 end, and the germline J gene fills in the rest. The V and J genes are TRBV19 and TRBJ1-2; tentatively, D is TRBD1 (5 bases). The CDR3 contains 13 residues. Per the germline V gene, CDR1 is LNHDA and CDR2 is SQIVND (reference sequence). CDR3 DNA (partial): TGTGCCAGTAGCGGGGGACTAGTCGGAGGC. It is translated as CASSGGLVGG. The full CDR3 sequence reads CASSGGLVGGYTF.

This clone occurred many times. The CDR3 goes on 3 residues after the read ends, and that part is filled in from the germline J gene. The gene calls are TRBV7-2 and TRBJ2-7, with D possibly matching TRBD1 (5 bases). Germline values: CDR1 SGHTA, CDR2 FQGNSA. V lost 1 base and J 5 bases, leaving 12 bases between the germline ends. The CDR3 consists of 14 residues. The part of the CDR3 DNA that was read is TGTGCCAGCAGCTTAGGGGGCAGGGCCCACGAG. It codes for CASSLGGRAHE. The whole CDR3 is CASSLGGRAHEQYF.

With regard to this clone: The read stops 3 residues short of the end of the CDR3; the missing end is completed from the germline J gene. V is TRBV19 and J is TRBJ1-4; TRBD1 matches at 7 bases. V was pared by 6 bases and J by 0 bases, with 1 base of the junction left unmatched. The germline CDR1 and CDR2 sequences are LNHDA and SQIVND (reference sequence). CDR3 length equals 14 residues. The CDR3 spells CASSQGATNEKLFF. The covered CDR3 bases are TGTGCCAGTAGCCAGGGGGCAACTAATGAAAAA. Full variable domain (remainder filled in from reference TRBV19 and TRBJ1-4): DGGITQSPKYLFRKEGQNVTLSCEQNLNHDAMYWYRQDPGQGLRLIYYSQIVNDFQKGDIAEGYSVSREKKESFPLTVTSAQKNPTAFYLCASSQGATNEKLFFGSGTQLSVL.

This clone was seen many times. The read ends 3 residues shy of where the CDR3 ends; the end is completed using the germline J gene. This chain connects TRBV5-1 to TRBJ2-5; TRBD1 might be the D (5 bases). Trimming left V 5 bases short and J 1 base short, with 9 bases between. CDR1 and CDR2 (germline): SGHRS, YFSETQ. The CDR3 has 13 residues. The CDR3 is CASRRGFQETQYF. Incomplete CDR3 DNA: TGCGCCAGCAGAAGGGGCTTCCAAGAGACC. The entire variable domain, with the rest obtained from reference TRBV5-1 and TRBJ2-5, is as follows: KAGVTQTPRYLIKTRGQQVTLSCSPISGHRSVSWYQQTPGQGLQFLFEYFSETQRNKGNFPGRFSGRQFSNSRSEMNVSTLELGDSALYLCASRRGFQETQYFGPGTRLLVL.

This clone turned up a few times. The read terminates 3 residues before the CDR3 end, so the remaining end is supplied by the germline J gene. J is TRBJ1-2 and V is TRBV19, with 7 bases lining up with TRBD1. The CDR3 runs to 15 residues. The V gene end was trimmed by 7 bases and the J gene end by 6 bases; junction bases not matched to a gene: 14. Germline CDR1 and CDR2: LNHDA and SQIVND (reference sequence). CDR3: CASTQTSRQGDGYTF. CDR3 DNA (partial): TGTGCCAGTACCCAAACCTCGCGGCAGGGGGATGGC.

The CDR3 loop reads CASSSRGDGNTIYF. Incomplete CDR3 DNA: TGTGCCAGCAGCTCAAGGGGTGACGGAAACACC. The J gene is TRBJ1-3, the V gene TRBV7-9, with D perhaps TRBD1 (5 bases). Sequencing ends 3 residues short of the CDR3 end; the germline J gene provides the rest. CDR1 is SEHNR and CDR2 is FQNEAQ in the germline V gene (reference sequence). Trimming shortened V by 4 bases and J by 4 bases, and 11 bases separated the two germline ends. The CDR3 contains 14 residues.

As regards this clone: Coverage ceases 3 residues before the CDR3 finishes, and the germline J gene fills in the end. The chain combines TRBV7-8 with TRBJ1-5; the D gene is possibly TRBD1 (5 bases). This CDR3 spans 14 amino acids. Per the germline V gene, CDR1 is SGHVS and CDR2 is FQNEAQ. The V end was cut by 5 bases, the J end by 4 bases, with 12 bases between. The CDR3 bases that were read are TGTGCCAGCAGCCCGAACGACAGAAATCAGCCC. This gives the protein CASSPNDRNQP. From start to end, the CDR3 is CASSPNDRNQPQHF.

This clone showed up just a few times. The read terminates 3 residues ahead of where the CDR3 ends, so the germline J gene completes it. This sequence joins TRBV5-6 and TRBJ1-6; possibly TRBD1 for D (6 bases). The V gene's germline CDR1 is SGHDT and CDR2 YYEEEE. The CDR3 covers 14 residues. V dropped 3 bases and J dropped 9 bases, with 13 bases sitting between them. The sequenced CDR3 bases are TGTGCCAGCAGCTACGATACAGGGTTTTCACCC. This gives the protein CASSYDTGFSP. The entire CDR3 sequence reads CASSYDTGFSPLHF.

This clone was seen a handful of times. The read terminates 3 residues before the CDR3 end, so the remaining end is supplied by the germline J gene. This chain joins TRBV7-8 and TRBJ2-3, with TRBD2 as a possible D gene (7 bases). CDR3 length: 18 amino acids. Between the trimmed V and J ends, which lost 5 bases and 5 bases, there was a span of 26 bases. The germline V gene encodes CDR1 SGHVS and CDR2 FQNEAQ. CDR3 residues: CASSDFFRGGQFKDTQYF. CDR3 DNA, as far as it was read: TGTGCCAGCAGCGACTTTTTCCGCGGGGGCCAATTTAAAGATACG. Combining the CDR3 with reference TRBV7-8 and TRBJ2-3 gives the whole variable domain GAGVSQSPRYKVAKRGQDVALRCDPISGHVSLFWYQQALGQGPEFLTYFQNEAQLDKSGLPSDRFFAERPEGSVSTLKIQRTQQEDSAVYLCASSDFFRGGQFKDTQYFGPGTRLTVL.